A single TCR beta chain is shown here with its context. The data were obtained in a study of blood T cell repertoires in COVID-19. Only in-frame clones appear in the TCRdb table, and some are missing; sequencing was by immunoSEQ multiplex PCR. The table records 300,000 to 400,000 clones, approximately 88% of them present only once. Participants spanned ages about 18 to 89 years and resided in roughly 22 US areas. Participants were placed into cohorts based on the clinical history they reported. The germline V and J ends were trimmed by 5 bases and 5 bases, with 12 bases remaining between them. Germline V lookup: CDR1 SEHNR, CDR2 FQNEAQ (reference sequence). The CDR3 sequence is 13 residues long.

This clonotype was sampled from a young woman with acute COVID-19. This chain connects TRBV7-9 to TRBJ1-1; D is unresolved. Material: PBMCs or T cells enriched from blood (not recorded which). The DNA of the CDR3 is TGTGCCAGCAGCCAGACTGGAGGAACTGAAGCTTTCTTT. Its translation: CASSQTGGTEAFF.